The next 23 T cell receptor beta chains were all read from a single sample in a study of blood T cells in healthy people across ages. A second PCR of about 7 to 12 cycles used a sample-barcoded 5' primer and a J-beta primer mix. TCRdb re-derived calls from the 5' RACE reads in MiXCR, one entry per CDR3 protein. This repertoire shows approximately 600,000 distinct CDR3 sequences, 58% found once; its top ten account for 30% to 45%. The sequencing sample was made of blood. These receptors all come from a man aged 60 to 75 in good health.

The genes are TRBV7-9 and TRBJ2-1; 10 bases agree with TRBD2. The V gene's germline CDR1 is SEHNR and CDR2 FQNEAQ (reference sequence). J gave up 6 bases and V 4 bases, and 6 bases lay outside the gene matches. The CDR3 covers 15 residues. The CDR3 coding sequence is TGTGCCAGCAGCTCCCCGGGACTAGCGCTCAATGAGCAGTTCTTC. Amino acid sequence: CASSSPGLALNEQFF.

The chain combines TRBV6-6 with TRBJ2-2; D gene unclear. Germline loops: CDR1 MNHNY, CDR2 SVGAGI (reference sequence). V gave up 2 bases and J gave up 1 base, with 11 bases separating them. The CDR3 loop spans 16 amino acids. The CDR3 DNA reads TGTGCCAGCAGTTACCTCCACCCGGAGAACACCGGGGAGCTGTTTTTT. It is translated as CASSYLHPENTGELFF.

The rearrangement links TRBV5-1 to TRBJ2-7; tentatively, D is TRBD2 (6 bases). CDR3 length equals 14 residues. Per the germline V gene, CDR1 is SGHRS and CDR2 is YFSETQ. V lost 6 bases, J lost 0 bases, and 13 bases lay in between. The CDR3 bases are TGCGCCAGCATGGCGGGACCGACCTCCTACGAGCAGTACTTC. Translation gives CASMAGPTSYEQYF.

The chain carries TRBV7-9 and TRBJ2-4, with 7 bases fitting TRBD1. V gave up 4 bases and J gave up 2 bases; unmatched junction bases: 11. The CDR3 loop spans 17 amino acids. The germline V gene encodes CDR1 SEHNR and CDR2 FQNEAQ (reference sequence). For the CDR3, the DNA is TGTGCCAGCAGCTCCTACTATGACAGGGACCCCAAAAACATTCAGTACTTC. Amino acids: CASSSYYDRDPKNIQYF.

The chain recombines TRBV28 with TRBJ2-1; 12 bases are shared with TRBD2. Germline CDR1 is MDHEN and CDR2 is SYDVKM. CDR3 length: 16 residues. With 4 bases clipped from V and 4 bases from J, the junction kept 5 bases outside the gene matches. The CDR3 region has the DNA TGTGCCAGCAGTTCCCAGACTAGCGGGAGTTACAATGAGCAGTTCTTC. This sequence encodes CASSSQTSGSYNEQFF.

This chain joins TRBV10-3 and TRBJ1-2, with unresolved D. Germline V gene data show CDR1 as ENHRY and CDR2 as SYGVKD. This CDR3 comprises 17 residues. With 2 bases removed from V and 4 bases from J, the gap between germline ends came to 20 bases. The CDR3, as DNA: TGTGCCATCAGTGAGCCGGGTCTGATCGCGGGGAGCTATGGCTACACCTTC. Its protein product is CAISEPGLIAGSYGYTF.

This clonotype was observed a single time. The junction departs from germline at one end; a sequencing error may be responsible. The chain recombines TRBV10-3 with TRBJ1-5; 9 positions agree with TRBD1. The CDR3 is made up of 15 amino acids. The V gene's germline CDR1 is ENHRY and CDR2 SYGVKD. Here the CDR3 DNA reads TGTGCCGTCAGTGGGGGGACAGGGACCAATCAGCCCCAGCATTTT. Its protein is CAVSGGTGTNQPQHF.

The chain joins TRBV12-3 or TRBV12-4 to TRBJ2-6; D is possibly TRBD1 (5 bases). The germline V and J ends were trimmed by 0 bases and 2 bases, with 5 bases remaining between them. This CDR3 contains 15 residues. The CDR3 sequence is CASSLAGAGANVLTF. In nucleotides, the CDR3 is TGTGCCAGCAGTTTAGCAGGGGCTGGGGCCAACGTCCTGACTTTC.

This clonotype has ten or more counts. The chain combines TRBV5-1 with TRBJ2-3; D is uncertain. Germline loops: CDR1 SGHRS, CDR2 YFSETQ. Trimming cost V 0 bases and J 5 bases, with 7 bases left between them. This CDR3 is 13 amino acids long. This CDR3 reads CASSLAIGDTQYF. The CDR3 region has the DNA TGCGCCAGCAGCTTGGCCATAGGAGATACGCAGTATTTT.

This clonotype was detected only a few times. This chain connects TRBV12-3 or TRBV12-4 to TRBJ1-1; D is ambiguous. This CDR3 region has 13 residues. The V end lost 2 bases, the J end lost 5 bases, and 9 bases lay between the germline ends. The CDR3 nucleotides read TGTGCCAGCAGTTTACTCTGGGAGACTGAAGCTTTCTTT. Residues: CASSLLWETEAFF.

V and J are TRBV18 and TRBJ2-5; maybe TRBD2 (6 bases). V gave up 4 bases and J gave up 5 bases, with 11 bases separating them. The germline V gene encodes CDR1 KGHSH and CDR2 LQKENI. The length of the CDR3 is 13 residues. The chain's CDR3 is CASSRSGYETQYF. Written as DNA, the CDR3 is TGTGCCAGCTCACGCAGCGGGTACGAGACCCAGTACTTC.

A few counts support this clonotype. The CDR3, as DNA: TGTGCCAGCAGCCAGGACAGTAACTATGGCTACACCTTC. Its translation: CASSQDSNYGYTF. V gene TRBV7-9 combines with J gene TRBJ1-2; possible D gene TRBD1, 6 bases. Germline CDR1 reads SEHNR; CDR2 reads FQNEAQ (reference sequence). This CDR3 contains 13 residues. Trimming removed 5 bases from V and 1 base from J, with 8 bases in between.

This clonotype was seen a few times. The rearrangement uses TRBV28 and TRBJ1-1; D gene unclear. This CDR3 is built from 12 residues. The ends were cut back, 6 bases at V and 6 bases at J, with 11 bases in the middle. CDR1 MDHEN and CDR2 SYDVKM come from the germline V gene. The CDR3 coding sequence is TGTGCCAGCAGCCCCCTTGGCGCTGAAGCTTTCTTT. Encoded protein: CASSPLGAEAFF.

This CDR3 is CASSLETGGADEQYF. CDR3 sequence (DNA): TGCGCCAGCAGCTTAGAGACAGGCGGGGCTGACGAGCAGTACTTC. The rearrangement links TRBV5-1 to TRBJ2-7; D may be TRBD1 or TRBD2 (6 bases each). Per germline, CDR1 SGHRS and CDR2 YFSETQ. Trimming removed 2 bases from V and 5 bases from J, with 17 bases in between. The CDR3 loop spans 15 amino acids.

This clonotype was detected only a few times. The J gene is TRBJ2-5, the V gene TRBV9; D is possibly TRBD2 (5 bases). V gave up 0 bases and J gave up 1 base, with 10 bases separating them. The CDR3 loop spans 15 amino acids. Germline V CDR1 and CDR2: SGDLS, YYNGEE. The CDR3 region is CASSVGGWSQETQYF. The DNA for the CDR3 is TGTGCCAGCAGCGTAGGAGGGTGGTCCCAAGAGACCCAGTACTTC.

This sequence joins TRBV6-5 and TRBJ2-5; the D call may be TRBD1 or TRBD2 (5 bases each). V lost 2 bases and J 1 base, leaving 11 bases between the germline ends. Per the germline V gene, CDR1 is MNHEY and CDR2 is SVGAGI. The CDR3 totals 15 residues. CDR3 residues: CASSYLGAGQETQYF. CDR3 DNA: TGTGCCAGCAGTTACCTCGGGGCAGGCCAAGAGACCCAGTACTTC.

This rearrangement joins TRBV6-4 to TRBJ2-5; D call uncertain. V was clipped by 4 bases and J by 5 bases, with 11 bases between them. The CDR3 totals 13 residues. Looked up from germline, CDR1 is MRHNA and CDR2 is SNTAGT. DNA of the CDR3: TGTGCCAGCAGTGTGAGCGTCGGGGAGACCCAGTACTTC. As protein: CASSVSVGETQYF.

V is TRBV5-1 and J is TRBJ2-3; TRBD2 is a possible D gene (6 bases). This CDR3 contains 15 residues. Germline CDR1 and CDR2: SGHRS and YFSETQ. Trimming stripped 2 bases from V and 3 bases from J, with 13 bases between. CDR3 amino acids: CASSFGAGGTDTQYF. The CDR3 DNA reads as TGCGCCAGCAGCTTCGGAGCGGGCGGTACAGATACGCAGTATTTT.

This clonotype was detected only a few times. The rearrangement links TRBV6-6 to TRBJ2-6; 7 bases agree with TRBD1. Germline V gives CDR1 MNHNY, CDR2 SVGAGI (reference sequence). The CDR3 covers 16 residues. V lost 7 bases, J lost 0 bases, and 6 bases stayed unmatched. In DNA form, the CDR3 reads TGTGCCAGCAACCTTAGGGACAGCTCTGGGGCCAACGTCCTGACTTTC. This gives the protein CASNLRDSSGANVLTF.

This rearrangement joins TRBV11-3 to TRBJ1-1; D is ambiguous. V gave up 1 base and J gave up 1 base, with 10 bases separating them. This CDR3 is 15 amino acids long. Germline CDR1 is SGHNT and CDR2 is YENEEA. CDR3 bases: TGTGCCAGCAGCTTAGGTCCAGGTGAGAACACTGAAGCTTTCTTT. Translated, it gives CASSLGPGENTEAFF. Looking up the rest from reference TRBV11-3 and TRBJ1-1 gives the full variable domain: EAGVVQSPRYKIIEKKQPVAFWCNPISGHNTLYWYLQNLGQGPELLIRYENEEAVDDSQLPKDRFSAERLKGVDSTLKIQPAELGDSAVYLCASSLGPGENTEAFFGQGTRLTVV.

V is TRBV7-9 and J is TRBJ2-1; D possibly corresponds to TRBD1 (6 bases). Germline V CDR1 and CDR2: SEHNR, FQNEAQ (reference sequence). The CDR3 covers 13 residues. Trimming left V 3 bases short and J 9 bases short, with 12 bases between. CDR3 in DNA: TGTGCCAGCAGCTTTTCCACAGGGAGTGAGCAGTTCTTC. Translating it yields CASSFSTGSEQFF.

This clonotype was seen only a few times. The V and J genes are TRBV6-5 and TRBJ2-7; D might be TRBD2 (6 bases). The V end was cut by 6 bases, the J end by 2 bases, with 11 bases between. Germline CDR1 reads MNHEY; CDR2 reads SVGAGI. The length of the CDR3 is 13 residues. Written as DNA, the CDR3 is TGTGCCAGCAGGCCCGGGGGAACCTACGAGCAGTACTTC. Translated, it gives CASRPGGTYEQYF.

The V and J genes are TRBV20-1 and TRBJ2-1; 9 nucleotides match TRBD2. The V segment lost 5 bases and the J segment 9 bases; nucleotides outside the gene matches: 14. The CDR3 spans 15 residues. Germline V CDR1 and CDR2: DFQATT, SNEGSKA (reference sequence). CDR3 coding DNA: TGCAGTGCTCGACCCCTAGCGGGGCGGAGAGGTGAGCAGTTCTTC. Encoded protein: CSARPLAGRRGEQFF.